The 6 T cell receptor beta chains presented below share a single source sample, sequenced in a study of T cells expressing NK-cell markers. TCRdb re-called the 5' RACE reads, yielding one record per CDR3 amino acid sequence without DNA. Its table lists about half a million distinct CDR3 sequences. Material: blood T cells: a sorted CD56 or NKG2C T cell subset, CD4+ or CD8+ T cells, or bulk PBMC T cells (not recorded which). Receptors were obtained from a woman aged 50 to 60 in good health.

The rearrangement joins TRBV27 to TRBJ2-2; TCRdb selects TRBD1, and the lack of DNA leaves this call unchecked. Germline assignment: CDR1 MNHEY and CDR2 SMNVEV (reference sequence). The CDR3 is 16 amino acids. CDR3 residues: CASSSPRGPLTGELFF.

The CDR3 protein is CAISGTGNYEQYF. The V gene is TRBV10-3, the J gene TRBJ2-7; TCRdb proposes TRBD1, but this gene call is untestable without DNA. The germline CDR1 and CDR2 sequences are ENHRY and SYGVKD. The length of the CDR3 is 13 residues.

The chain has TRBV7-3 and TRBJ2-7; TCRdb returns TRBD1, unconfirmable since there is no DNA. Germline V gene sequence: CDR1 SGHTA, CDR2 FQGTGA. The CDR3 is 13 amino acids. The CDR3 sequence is CASSLEGIGEQYF. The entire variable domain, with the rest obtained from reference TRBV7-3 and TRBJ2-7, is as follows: GAGVSQTPSNKVTEKGKYVELRCDPISGHTALYWYRQSLGQGPEFLIYFQGTGAADDSGLPNDRFFAVRPEGSVSTLKIQRTERGDSAVYLCASSLEGIGEQYFGPGTRLTVT.

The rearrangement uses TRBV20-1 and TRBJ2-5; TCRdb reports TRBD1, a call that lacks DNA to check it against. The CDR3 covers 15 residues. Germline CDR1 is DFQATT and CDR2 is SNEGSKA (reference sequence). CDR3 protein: CSACPPTTRAETQYF.

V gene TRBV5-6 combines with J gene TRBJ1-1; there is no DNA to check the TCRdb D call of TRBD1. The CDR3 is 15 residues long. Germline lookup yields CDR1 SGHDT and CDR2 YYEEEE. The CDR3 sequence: CASSSTGTPNTEAFF.

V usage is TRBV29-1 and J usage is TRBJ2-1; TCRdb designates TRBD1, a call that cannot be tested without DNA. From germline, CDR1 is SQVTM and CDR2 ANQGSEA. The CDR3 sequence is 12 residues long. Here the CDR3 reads CSVSGTTNEQFF.